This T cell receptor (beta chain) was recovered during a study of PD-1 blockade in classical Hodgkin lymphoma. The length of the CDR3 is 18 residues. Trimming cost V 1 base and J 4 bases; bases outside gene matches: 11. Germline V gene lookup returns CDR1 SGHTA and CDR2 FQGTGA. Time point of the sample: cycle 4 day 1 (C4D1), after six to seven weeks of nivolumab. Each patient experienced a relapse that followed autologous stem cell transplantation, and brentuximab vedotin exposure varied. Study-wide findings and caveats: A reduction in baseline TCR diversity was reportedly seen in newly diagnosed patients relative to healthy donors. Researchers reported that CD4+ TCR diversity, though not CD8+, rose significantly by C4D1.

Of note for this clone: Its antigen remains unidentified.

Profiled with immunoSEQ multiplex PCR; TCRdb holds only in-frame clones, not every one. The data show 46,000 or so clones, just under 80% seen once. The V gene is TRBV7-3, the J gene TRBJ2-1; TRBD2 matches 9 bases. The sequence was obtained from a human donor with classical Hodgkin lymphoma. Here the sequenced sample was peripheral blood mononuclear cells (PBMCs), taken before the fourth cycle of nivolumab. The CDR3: CASSLIAVASGGYNEQFF. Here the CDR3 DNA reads TGTGCCAGCAGCTTAATCGCGGTTGCCAGCGGGGGGTACAATGAGCAGTTCTTC.